Below, 12 T cell receptor beta chains from the same sample are listed, as sequenced in a study of T-cell memory formation after mild COVID-19. Each CDR3 protein is one row after TCRdb ran MiXCR on the 5' RACE reads. Counted here are almost 350,000 distinct CDR3 sequences, 20% occurring once; the ten biggest clones make up under 25%. Sequenced sample: PBMCs or a T cell subset sorted from them (not recorded which). The receptors come from a man aged 18 to 29 who had mild COVID-19 (a few samples of this study predate the infection). Cell type and time point are not known.

This clonotype was counted a few times. CDR3 region: CASSVWGHQPQHF. The CDR3, as DNA: TGTGCCAGCAGTGTCTGGGGACATCAGCCCCAGCATTTT. V is TRBV2 and J is TRBJ1-5; a weak D match, TRBD1 (5 bases). With 4 bases removed from V and 5 bases from J, the gap between germline ends came to 9 bases. The CDR3 runs 13 residues. CDR1 SNHLY and CDR2 FYNNEI come from the germline V gene.

The table lists this clonotype with a few counts. The genes are TRBV4-2 and TRBJ2-3; 7 positions agree with TRBD2. CDR3 size: 20 residues. CDR1 LGHNA and CDR2 YNFKEQ come from the germline V gene. The V segment lost 1 base and the J segment 0 bases; nucleotides outside the gene matches: 16. DNA for the CDR3: TGTGCCAGCAGCCAAGCGGGTCTAGCGGACGTATACCCTAGCACAGATACGCAGTATTTT. This codes for CASSQAGLADVYPSTDTQYF.

The chain recombines TRBV29-1 with TRBJ2-3, with TRBD2 identical over 10 bases. Germline V gene sequence: CDR1 SQVTM, CDR2 ANQGSEA. Losses at the gene ends were 7 bases for V and 2 bases for J; bases not matched to a gene: 3. The CDR3 is 13 residues long. CDR3 in amino acids: CSASGGLTDTQYF. CDR3 nucleotide sequence: TGCAGCGCTAGCGGGGGCCTCACAGATACGCAGTATTTT.

The chain has TRBV24-1 and TRBJ2-1; TRBD1 is a possible D gene (5 bases). This CDR3 comprises 14 residues. The ends were cut back, 5 bases at V and 7 bases at J, with 14 bases in the middle. Germline CDR1 KGHDR, CDR2 SFDVKD. The CDR3 reads CATSVMGPGNEQFF. DNA of the CDR3: TGTGCCACCAGTGTCATGGGGCCGGGTAATGAGCAGTTCTTC.

This clonotype was detected a few times. The chain has TRBV4-1 and TRBJ2-7; 9 nucleotides match TRBD1. This CDR3 contains 15 residues. J was trimmed by 0 bases and V by 4 bases; bases with no gene match: 4. Germline CDR1 MGHRA, CDR2 YSYEKL. The CDR3 spells CASSLKDRGSYEQYF. CDR3 bases: TGCGCCAGCAGCCTGAAGGACAGGGGCTCCTACGAGCAGTACTTC.

In its sample, this clonotype was seen a few times. The chain links TRBV4-3 to TRBJ2-2; D gene uncertain. Germline V CDR1 and CDR2: LGHNA, YSLEER. Trimming took off 1 base at V and 4 bases at J, with 7 bases between the two ends. This CDR3 is 14 amino acids long. CDR3 nucleotide sequence: TGCGCCAGCAGCCAAGCTACAGCCACCGGGGAGCTGTTTTTT. Translating it yields CASSQATATGELFF.

The CDR3 region is CASSHFRDSVVGELFF. The CDR3 DNA is TGCGCCAGCAGCCATTTCCGGGACAGTGTCGTTGGGGAGCTGTTTTTT. The chain uses TRBV4-1 and TRBJ2-2; 7 bases are shared with TRBD1. The CDR3 runs to 16 residues. J gave up 8 bases and V 3 bases, and 12 bases lay outside the gene matches. The germline CDR1 and CDR2 sequences are MGHRA and YSYEKL.

This clonotype was seen a few times. The chain couples TRBV6-2 or TRBV6-3 to TRBJ2-1; TRBD1 matches 12 bases. The J segment lost 5 bases and the V segment lost 6 bases, leaving 23 bases of the junction unmatched. From germline, CDR1 is MNHEY and CDR2 SVGEGT. The CDR3 covers 21 residues. CDR3 nucleotides: TGTGCCAGCAGGGGGCCCTCCGGGACAGGGGGCGATGGGGCGTGGAACAATGAGCAGTTCTTC. It encodes CASRGPSGTGGDGAWNNEQFF.

The rearrangement links TRBV20-1 to TRBJ1-1; D is unclear. This CDR3 has 11 residues. The V and J ends lost 4 bases and 0 bases respectively, with 3 bases between them. Germline CDR1 and CDR2: DFQATT and SNEGSKA (reference sequence). DNA for the CDR3: TGCAGTGCTATTCTGAACACTGAAGCTTTCTTT. Translated, it gives CSAILNTEAFF.

This clonotype has more than one count but fewer than ten. This chain connects TRBV4-3 to TRBJ2-1; TRBD2 agrees at 10 bases. CDR3 size: 17 residues. CDR1 and CDR2 (germline): LGHNA, YSLEER. V shed 0 bases and J 3 bases; nucleotides not matched to a gene: 5. CDR3 sequence reads: CASSQDGLAGVYNEQFF. For the CDR3, the DNA is TGCGCCAGCAGCCAAGATGGGCTAGCGGGGGTCTACAATGAGCAGTTCTTC.

This clonotype has more than one count but fewer than ten. This chain connects TRBV5-1 to TRBJ2-7; 10 bases agree with TRBD1. Germline CDR1 reads SGHRS; CDR2 reads YFSETQ. Losses at the gene ends were 4 bases for V and 4 bases for J; bases not matched to a gene: 5. The length of the CDR3 is 14 residues. CDR3 nucleotides: TGCGCCAGCAGCCAATGGACAGGGGGGTACGAGCAGTACTTC. Translating gives CASSQWTGGYEQYF.

This clonotype was found a few times. The chain links TRBV6-4 to TRBJ1-2; the D gene is possibly TRBD1 (5 bases). Germline assignment: CDR1 MRHNA and CDR2 SNTAGT. This CDR3 is 15 amino acids long. The V end was cut by 0 bases, the J end by 8 bases, with 16 bases between. The CDR3 region has the DNA TGTGCCAGCAGTGACTCTCTGGGCCCGGGGCGCGGCTACACCTTC. This encodes CASSDSLGPGRGYTF.